Below are 10 T cell receptor beta chains sequenced from a single sample in a study of T cells in Graves' hyperthyroidism and ophthalmopathy. TCR beta CDR3 regions were amplified from RNA transcripts. When the TCR CDR3 underwent first-round RT-PCR, the HTBI primer set was used. TCRdb re-called the multiplex PCR reads through MiXCR, storing one row per CDR3 protein. The table has under 350,000 distinct CDR3 sequences, under 25% seen once. The specimen was blood. These TCRs come from a woman in her 50s with Graves' hyperthyroidism.

This chain links TRBV15 with TRBJ2-1, with D possibly matching TRBD2 (5 bases). Germline CDR1 and CDR2: LNHNV and YYDKDF (reference sequence). This CDR3 has 12 residues. The V end lost 1 base, the J end lost 8 bases, and 6 bases lay between the germline ends. CDR3 residues: CATSRVAYEQFF. The CDR3 region has the DNA TGTGCCACCAGCAGAGTAGCGTATGAGCAGTTCTTC.

This clonotype occurred many times. The CDR3 loop reads CASSPGIGTSGNTIYF. The CDR3 nucleotides are TGCGCCAGCAGCCCTGGCATCGGAACCTCTGGAAACACCATATATTTT. The chain links TRBV5-1 to TRBJ1-3, with D hard to call. Germline CDR1 SGHRS, CDR2 YFSETQ. CDR3 length equals 16 residues. Trimming took off 4 bases at V and 0 bases at J, with 14 bases between the two ends.

This chain uses TRBV3-1 with TRBJ1-1; maybe TRBD1 (5 bases). The V and J ends lost 4 bases and 5 bases respectively, with 11 bases between them. Germline assignment: CDR1 LGHDT and CDR2 YNNKEL (reference sequence). The CDR3 length is 13 residues. The DNA of the CDR3 is TGTGCCAGCAGCCCGGAGGGGTATACTGAAGCTTTCTTT. This codes for CASSPEGYTEAFF.

Points on this clonotype: A read error may explain this, as a much larger clone is one base away. The chain uses TRBV6-2 or TRBV6-3 and TRBJ2-1; TRBD2 agrees at 7 bases. The germline CDR1 and CDR2 sequences are MNHEY and SVGEGT. The CDR3 consists of 17 residues. DNA of the CDR3: TGTACCAGCAGTTACTCTAGGACTAGGGCTGTGCGCAATGAGCAGTTCTTC. Protein sequence: CTSSYSRTRAVRNEQFF.

Concerning this clonotype: This could be a read error, since a much larger clone is one nucleotide away. The rearrangement links TRBV18 to TRBJ1-4, with TRBD1 as a possible D gene (6 bases). Trimming took off 8 bases at V and 3 bases at J, with 13 bases between the two ends. CDR1 and CDR2 (germline): KGHSH, LQKENI. This CDR3 spans 14 amino acids. This CDR3 is CASPRGAANEKLFF. The CDR3 region has the DNA TGTGCCAGCCCACGGGGGGCGGCTAATGAAAAACTGTTTTTT.

In its sample, this clonotype was seen many times. The chain carries TRBV6-1 and TRBJ2-2; 8 bases agree with TRBD1. The germline V gene encodes CDR1 MNHNS and CDR2 SASEGT. The CDR3 loop spans 15 amino acids. V dropped 5 bases and J dropped 5; count of bases not matched to a gene: 7. The CDR3 DNA sequence: TGTGCCAGCAGTTCTCGGACAGGGAGAACCGGGGAGCTGTTTTTT. This gives the protein CASSSRTGRTGELFF.

The V and J genes are TRBV2 and TRBJ1-2, with 9 bases lining up with TRBD1. Germline assignment: CDR1 SNHLY and CDR2 FYNNEI. This CDR3 contains 14 residues. The V segment lost 4 bases and the J segment 8 bases; nucleotides outside the gene matches: 8. The CDR3 DNA follows: TGTGCCAGCAGTGGGACAGGGGCTACGAGAGGCTACACCTTC. Its translation: CASSGTGATRGYTF.

Ten or more counts support this clonotype. V is TRBV27 and J is TRBJ2-7, with D possibly matching TRBD2 (5 bases). Germline loops: CDR1 MNHEY, CDR2 SMNVEV (reference sequence). V was pared by 8 bases and J by 3 bases, with 14 bases between. The CDR3 extends over 13 amino acids. Here the CDR3 reads CASGRTELYEQYF. The CDR3 DNA reads TGTGCCAGCGGCCGGACTGAGCTCTACGAGCAGTACTTC.

A word on this clonotype: The CDR3 end shows no conserved phenylalanine or tryptophan, and so a read error is likely. The chain links TRBV5-5 to TRBJ2-5; 7 bases are a match to TRBD2. Germline CDR1 is SGHKS and CDR2 is YYEKEE (reference sequence). This CDR3 has 16 amino acids. V was pared by 3 bases and J by 4 bases, with 12 bases of the junction left unmatched. CDR3 sequence: CASSSGSAGGRETQYL. DNA for the CDR3: TGTGCCAGCAGCTCGGGGTCAGCTGGCGGGAGAGAGACCCAGTACCTC.

This clonotype has a count of ten or more. The chain combines TRBV5-1 with TRBJ2-2; D perhaps matches TRBD2 (6 bases). CDR1 is SGHRS and CDR2 is YFSETQ in the germline V gene. Trimming removed 4 bases at V and 6 bases at J, with 16 bases between. This CDR3 spans 15 amino acids. CDR3 region: CASSAQGGTPGELFF. The DNA for the CDR3 is TGCGCCAGCAGCGCTCAGGGAGGTACTCCCGGGGAGCTGTTTTTT.